The present entry profiles one T cell receptor beta chain with its context. Germline CDR1 and CDR2: SGHTS and YDEGEE. There are 13 residues in the CDR3. Trimming shortened V by 4 bases and J by 5 bases, and 12 bases separated the two germline ends. The sample is drawn from a study of blood T cell repertoires in COVID-19. Study-level information: Sites in the United States, Italy and Spain provided acute and convalescent COVID-19 samples. T cells, B-cell-depleted T cells, or PBMCs provided the cDNA or gDNA that served as material.

As originally analysed: Estimated nucleated cell counts came from reference gene primer amplification. Data came from immunoSEQ multiplex PCR; TCRdb stores just in-frame clones and leaves some out. That table gives V, J and clone size, and the DNA gave D and trimming. This table has around 200,000 clones, around 85% appearing once. This receptor was taken from a man between 65 and 79 years old with active or convalescent COVID-19. The material sequenced was peripheral blood. The V and J genes are TRBV5-8 and TRBJ1-2; no definite D call. CDR3 nucleotide sequence: TGTGCCAGCAGCCTAGGCGGTCGGTATGGCTACACCTTC. Translation gives CASSLGGRYGYTF. Using reference TRBV5-8 and TRBJ1-2 for the parts outside the CDR3, the full variable domain is EAGVTQSPTHLIKTRGQQATLRCSPISGHTSVYWYQQALGLGLQFLLWYDEGEERNRGNFPPRFSGRQFPNYSSELNVNALELEDSALYLCASSLGGRYGYTFGSGTRLTVV.